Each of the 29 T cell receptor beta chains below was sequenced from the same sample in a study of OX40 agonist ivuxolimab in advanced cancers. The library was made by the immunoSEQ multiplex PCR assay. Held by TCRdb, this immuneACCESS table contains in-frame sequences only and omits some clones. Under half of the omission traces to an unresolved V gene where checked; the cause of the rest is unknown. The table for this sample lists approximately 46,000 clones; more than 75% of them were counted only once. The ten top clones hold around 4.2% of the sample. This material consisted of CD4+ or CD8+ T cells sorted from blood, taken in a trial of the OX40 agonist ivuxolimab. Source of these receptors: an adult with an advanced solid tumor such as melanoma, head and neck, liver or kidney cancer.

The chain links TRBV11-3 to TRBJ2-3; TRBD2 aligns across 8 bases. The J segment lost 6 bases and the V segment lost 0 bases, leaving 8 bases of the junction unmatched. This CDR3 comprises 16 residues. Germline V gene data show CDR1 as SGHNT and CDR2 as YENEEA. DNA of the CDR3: TGTGCCAGCAGCTTAGAGGGACTAGGGGACGAGGATACGCAGTATTTT. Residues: CASSLEGLGDEDTQYF.

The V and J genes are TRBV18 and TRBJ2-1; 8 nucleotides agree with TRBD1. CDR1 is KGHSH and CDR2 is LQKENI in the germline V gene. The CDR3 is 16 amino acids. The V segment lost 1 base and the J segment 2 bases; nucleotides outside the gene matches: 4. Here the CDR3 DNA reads TGTGCCAGCTCACCACTCGACAGGGGCCCCTACAATGAGCAGTTCTTC. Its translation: CASSPLDRGPYNEQFF.

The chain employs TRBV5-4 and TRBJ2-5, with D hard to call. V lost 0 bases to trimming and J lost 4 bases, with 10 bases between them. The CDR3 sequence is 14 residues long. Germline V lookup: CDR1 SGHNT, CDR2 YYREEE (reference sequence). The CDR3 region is CASSLAIGRETQYF. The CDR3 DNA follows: TGTGCCAGCAGCTTGGCCATAGGGCGAGAGACCCAGTACTTC. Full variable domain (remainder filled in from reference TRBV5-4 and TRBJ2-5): ETGVTQSPTHLIKTRGQQVTLRCSSQSGHNTVSWYQQALGQGPQFIFQYYREEENGRGNFPPRFSGLQFPNYSSELNVNALELDDSALYLCASSLAIGRETQYFGPGTRLLVL.

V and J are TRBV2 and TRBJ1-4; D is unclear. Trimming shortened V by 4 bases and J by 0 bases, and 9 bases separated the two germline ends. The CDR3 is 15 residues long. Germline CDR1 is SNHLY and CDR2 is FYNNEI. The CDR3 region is CASSVGTTTNEKLFF. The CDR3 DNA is TGTGCCAGCAGTGTAGGAACGACAACTAATGAAAAACTGTTTTTT.

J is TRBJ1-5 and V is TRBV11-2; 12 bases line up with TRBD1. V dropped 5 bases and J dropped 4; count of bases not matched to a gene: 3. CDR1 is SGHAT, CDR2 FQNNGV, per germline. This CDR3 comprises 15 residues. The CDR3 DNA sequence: TGTGCCAGCAGCCCGGGACAGGGGGCTAATCAGCCCCAGCATTTT. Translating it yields CASSPGQGANQPQHF.

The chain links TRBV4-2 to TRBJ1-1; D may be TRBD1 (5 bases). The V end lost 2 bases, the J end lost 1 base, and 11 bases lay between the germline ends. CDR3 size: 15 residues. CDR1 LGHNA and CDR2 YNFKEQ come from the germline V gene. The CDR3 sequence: CASSQLAQENTEAFF. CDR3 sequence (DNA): TGTGCCAGCAGCCAACTTGCACAGGAGAACACTGAAGCTTTCTTT.

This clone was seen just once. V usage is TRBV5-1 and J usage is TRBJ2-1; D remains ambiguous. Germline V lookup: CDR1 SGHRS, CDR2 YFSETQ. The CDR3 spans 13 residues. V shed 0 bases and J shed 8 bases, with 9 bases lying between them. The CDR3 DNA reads TGCGCCAGCAGCTTGGGTCCTTTGGATGAGCAGTTCTTC. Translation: CASSLGPLDEQFF.

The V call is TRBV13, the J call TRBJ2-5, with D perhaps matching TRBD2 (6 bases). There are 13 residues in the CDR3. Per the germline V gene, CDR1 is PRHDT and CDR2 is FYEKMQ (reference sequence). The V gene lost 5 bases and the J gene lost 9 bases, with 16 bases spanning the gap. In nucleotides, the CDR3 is TGTGCCAGCAGCGCCGGGGCCTCGGGGGCCCAGTACTTC. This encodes CASSAGASGAQYF.

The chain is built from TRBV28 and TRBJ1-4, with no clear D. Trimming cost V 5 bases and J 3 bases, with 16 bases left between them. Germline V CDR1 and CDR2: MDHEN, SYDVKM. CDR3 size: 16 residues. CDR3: CASSRSRTAPNEKLFF. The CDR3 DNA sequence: TGTGCCAGCAGTCGTTCGCGGACGGCCCCTAATGAAAAACTGTTTTTT.

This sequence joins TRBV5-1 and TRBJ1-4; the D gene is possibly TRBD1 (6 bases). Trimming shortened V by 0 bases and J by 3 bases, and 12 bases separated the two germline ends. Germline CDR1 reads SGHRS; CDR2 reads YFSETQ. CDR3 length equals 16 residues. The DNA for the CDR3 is TGCGCCAGCAGCTTGGCGAGGGGGGCGGCTAATGAAAAACTGTTTTTT. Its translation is CASSLARGAANEKLFF. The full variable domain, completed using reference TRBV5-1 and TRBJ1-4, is KAGVTQTPRYLIKTRGQQVTLSCSPISGHRSVSWYQQTPGQGLQFLFEYFSETQRNKGNFPGRFSGRQFSNSRSEMNVSTLELGDSALYLCASSLARGAANEKLFFGSGTQLSVL.

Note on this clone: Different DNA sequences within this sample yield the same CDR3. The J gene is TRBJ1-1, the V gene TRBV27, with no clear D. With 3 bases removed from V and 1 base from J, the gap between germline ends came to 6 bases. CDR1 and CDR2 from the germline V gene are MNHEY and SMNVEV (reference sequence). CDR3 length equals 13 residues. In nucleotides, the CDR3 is TGTGCCAGCAGTTTCCACGGGAACACTGAAGCTTTCTTT. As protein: CASSFHGNTEAFF.

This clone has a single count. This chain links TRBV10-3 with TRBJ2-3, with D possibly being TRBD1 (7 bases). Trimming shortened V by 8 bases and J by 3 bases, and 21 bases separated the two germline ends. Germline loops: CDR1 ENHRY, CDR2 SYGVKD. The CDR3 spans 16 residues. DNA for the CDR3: TGTGCCATCGGAGGGCGAGGGGGCACCCAAACAGATACGCAGTATTTT. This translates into CAIGGRGGTQTDTQYF.

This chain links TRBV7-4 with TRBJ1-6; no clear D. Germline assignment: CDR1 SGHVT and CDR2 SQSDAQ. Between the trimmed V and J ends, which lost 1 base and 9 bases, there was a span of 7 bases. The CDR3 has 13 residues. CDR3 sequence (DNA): TGTGCCAGCAGCTTAGTAGAGGGTTCACCCCTCCACTTT. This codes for CASSLVEGSPLHF.

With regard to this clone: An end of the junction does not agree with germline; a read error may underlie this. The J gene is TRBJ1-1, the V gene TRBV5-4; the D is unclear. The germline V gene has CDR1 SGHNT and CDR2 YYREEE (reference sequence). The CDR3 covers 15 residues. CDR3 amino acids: CASSLAVARETEAFF. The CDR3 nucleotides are TGCGCCAGCAGCTTGGCCGTGGCCCGGGAAACTGAAGCTTTCTTT.

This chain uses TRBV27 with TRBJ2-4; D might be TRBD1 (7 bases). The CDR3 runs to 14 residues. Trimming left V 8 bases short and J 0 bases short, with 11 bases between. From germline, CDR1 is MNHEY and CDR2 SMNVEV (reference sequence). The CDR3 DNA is TGTGCCAGCCAGGGGGGACTAGCCAAAAACATTCAGTACTTC. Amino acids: CASQGGLAKNIQYF.

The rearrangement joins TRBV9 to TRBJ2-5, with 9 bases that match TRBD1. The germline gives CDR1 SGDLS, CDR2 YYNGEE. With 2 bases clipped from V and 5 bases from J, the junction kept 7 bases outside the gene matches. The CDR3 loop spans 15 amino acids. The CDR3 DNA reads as TGTGCCAGCAGCGTGTCACAGGGGGCATGGGAGACCCAGTACTTC. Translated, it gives CASSVSQGAWETQYF.

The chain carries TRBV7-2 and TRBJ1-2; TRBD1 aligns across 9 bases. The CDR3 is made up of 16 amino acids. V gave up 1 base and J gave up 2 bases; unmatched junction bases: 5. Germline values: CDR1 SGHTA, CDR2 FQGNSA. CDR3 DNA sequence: TGTGCCAGCAGCTTAGGAGGGGGGACAGGGAACTATGGCTACACCTTC. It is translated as CASSLGGGTGNYGYTF.

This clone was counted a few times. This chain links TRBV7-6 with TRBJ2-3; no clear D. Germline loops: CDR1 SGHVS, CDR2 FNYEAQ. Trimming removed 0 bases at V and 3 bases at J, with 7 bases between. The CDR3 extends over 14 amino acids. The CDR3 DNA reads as TGTGCCAGCAGCTTAGCGCTCCCGACAGATACGCAGTATTTT. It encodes CASSLALPTDTQYF.

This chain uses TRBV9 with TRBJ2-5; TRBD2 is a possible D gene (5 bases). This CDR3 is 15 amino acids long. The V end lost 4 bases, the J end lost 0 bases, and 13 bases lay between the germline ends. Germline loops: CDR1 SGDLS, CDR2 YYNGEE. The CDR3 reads CASSSLAAYQETQYF. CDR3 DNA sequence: TGTGCCAGCAGCTCCCTAGCCGCCTACCAAGAGACCCAGTACTTC.

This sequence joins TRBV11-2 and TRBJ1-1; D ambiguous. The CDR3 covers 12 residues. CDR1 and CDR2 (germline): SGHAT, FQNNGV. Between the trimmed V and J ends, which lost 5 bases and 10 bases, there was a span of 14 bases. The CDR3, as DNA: TGTGCCAGCAGCCAGACAAGTCGAGGAGCTTTCTTT. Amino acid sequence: CASSQTSRGAFF.

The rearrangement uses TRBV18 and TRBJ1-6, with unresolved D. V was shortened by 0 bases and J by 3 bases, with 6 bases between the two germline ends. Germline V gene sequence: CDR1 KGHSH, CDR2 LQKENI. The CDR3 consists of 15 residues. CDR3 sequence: CASSPPDGYNSPLHF. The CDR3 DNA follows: TGTGCCAGCTCACCACCTGACGGCTATAATTCACCCCTCCACTTT.

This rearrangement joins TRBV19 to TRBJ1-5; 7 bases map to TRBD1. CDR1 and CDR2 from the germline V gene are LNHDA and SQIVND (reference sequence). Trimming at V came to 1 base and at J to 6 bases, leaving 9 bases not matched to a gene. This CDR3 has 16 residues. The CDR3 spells CASSIGRIQGGQPQHF. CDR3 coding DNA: TGTGCCAGTAGTATAGGAAGGATTCAGGGGGGTCAGCCCCAGCATTTT.

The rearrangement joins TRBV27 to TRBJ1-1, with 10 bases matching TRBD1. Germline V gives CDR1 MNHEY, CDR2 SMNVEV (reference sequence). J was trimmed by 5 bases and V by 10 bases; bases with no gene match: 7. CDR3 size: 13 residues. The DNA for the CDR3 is TGTGCCATCCGGGACAGGGGAGGGACTGAAGCTTTCTTT. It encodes CAIRDRGGTEAFF.

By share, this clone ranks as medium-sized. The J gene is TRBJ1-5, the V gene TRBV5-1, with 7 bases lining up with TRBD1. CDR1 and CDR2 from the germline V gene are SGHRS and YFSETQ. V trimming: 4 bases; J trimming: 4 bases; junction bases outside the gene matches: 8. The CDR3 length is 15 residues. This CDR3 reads CASSAGTAINQPQHF. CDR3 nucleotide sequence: TGCGCCAGCAGCGCTGGGACAGCCATAAATCAGCCCCAGCATTTT.

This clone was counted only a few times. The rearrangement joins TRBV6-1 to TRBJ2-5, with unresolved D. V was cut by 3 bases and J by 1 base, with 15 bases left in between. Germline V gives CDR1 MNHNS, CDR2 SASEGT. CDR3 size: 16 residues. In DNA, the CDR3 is TGTGCCAGCAGTGAGAACTCTCTTGGCCTCCAAGAGACCCAGTACTTC. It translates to CASSENSLGLQETQYF.

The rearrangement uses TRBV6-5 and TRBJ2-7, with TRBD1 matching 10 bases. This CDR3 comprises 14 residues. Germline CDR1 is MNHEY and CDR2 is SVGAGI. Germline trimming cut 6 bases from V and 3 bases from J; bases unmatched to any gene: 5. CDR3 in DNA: TGTGCCAGCAGGTGGGGGACAGGGGTCTACGAGCAGTACTTC. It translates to CASRWGTGVYEQYF.

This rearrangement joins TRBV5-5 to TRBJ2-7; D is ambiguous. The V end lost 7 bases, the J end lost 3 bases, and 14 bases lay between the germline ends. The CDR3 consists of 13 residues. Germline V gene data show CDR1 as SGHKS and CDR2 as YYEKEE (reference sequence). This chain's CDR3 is CASHHPTLYEQYF. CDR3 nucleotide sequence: TGTGCCAGCCATCACCCGACACTCTACGAGCAGTACTTC.

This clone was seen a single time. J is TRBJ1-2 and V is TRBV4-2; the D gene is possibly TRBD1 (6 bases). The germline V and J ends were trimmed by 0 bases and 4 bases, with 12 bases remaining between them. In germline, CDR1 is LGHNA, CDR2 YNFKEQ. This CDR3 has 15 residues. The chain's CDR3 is CASSQEGQLPYGYTF. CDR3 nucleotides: TGTGCCAGCAGCCAAGAAGGACAGCTGCCCTATGGCTACACCTTC.

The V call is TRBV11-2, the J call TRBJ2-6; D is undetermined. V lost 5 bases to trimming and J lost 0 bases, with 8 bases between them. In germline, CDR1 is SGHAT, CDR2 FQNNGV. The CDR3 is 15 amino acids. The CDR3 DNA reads TGTGCCAGCAGCCCTCGTGACTCTGGGGCCAACGTCCTGACTTTC. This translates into CASSPRDSGANVLTF.